This is a list of T cell receptor beta chains from one sample in a study of T cell repertoires in cytomegalovirus infection. TCRdb independently ran MiXCR on the reads; one entry per CDR3 protein. The sample has 150,000 to 200,000 distinct CDR3 sequences; about 21% are singletons. Sequencing was carried out using PBMCs. The receptors shown here come from a human donor in good health (CMV status not recorded). Some clones in this sample may be carry-over from other donors' samples. Both conserved end residues are trimmed from each CDR3.

j_gene: TRBJ2-3
v_gene: TRBV6-5
CDR3aa: ASSYSLAGDTQY

j_gene: TRBJ2-3
v_gene: TRBV11-2
CDR3aa: ASSSTPNNGDTQY

j_gene: TRBJ1-2
v_gene: TRBV19
CDR3aa: ASSIGGSSAAYGYT

j_gene: TRBJ2-1
v_gene: TRBV28
CDR3aa: ASMGQANEQF

j_gene: TRBJ1-1
v_gene: TRBV6-1
CDR3aa: ASRDQGRGNTEAF

j_gene: TRBJ1-4
v_gene: TRBV7-6
CDR3aa: ASSLEAATNEKLF

j_gene: TRBJ1-5
v_gene: TRBV7-2
CDR3aa: ASSLFKGGNQPQH

j_gene: TRBJ2-7
v_gene: TRBV12-3/TRBV12-4
CDR3aa: ASSTLDLTYEQY

j_gene: TRBJ2-7
v_gene: TRBV11-3
CDR3aa: ASSPFGDDYEQY

j_gene: TRBJ2-3
v_gene: TRBV7-2
CDR3aa: ASSLTGAFTDTQY

j_gene: TRBJ2-5
v_gene: TRBV7-2
CDR3aa: ASSLEFQETQY

j_gene: TRBJ1-4
v_gene: TRBV7-2
CDR3aa: ASSLDLHEKLF

j_gene: TRBJ2-3
v_gene: TRBV28
CDR3aa: ASIQSNTDTQY

j_gene: TRBJ1-1
v_gene: TRBV7-2
CDR3aa: ASSFRQETRTEAF

j_gene: TRBJ1-2
v_gene: TRBV5-1
CDR3aa: ASSLLGQASKTANYGYT

j_gene: TRBJ2-3
v_gene: TRBV12-3/TRBV12-4
CDR3aa: ASSLTNTQY

j_gene: TRBJ1-1
v_gene: TRBV19
CDR3aa: ASSPGTEAF